Described below is a single T cell receptor beta chain sequence and its context. The clone's antigen remains unknown. No per-base quality is available; no much larger clone lies one base away. This sample was included in a study of OX40 agonist ivuxolimab in advanced cancers. Concerning the study at large: Ivuxolimab, which targeted the costimulatory receptor OX40 (CD134), was an agonistic, fully human IgG2 monoclonal antibody. Prior anti-PD-1, anti-PD-L1 or anti-CTLA-4 therapy was permitted, and checkpoint inhibitors had been received by around 40% of dose-escalation patients. The dose-escalation cohort was around 83% male with a mean age of around 62 years, ranging from roughly 23 to 90. Partial responses occurred in three dose-escalation patients, of whom one had hepatocellular carcinoma and two had cutaneous melanoma. Intravenous ivuxolimab was administered to patients every 2 weeks at six dose levels: 0.01, 0.1, 0.3, 1.5, 3 and 10 mg/kg. Peripheral TCRbeta sequencing was intended to test whether TCR sequence diversity was altered and clonal T-cell expansion was caused by ivuxolimab. The paper describes the monotherapy dose-escalation part (N of about 54 patients) of the phase I trial of ivuxolimab. Of the approximately 50 patients in dose escalation, about 20 had hepatocellular carcinoma, about 15 had melanoma, 9 had renal cell carcinoma and 9 had head and neck cancer.

Patients with autoimmune disease history or receiving systemic immunosuppression were excluded from the trial. Peripheral blood for TCR sequencing was drawn from every dose cohort at baseline, at cycle 4 day 1 and at cycle 7 day 1. The samples were taken from a phase I, first-in-human, multicenter, open-label dose-escalation trial of ivuxolimab. Adults with locally advanced or metastatic melanoma, renal cell carcinoma, hepatocellular carcinoma or head and neck squamous cell carcinoma were enrolled in the trial. CD4+ and CD8+ T cells were sorted separately from peripheral blood before TCR sequencing. Genomic DNA was isolated from the sorted cells so that the TCRbeta CDR3 region could be sequenced. TCRbeta CDR3 regions were sequenced using the immunoSEQ Assay. TCRdb obtained this table from immuneACCESS and retained in-frame rearrangements with V and J assigned. These tables miss some clones; where compared with another copy, unresolved V genes account for less than half of the shortfall, and the remainder is unexplained. The sample contains about 130,000 clones, around 93% of them found a single time. More than 0.7% of the sample goes to the ten largest clones.

From the cysteine up to the phenylalanine, the CDR3 has a length of 15 residues. Only the CDR3 region is kept as DNA, spanning 45 bases read in frame from base 1. CDR1 is given as SEHNR and CDR2 as FQNEAQ, both from the germline V gene (reference sequence). The V end gives up 1 base and the J end 1 base, leaving 0 bases in the junction not matched to a gene. The research as a whole found: Low levels of normalized T-cell clonal expansion were also shown by some nonresponding patients. At doses of 0.1 to 3.0 mg/kg, clonal expansion of both CD4+ and CD8+ T cells in blood was seen between baseline and week 6. In partial responders in the 0.1-3.0 mg/kg groups, normalized peripheral clonal expansion was found to be among the lowest, especially among CD8+ T cells. After ivuxolimab, more expanded clones were found on average in CD8+ T cells than in CD4+ T cells. Antigen specificity was not determined for the clonally expanded peripheral T cells.

The input for sequencing was CD4+ or CD8+ T cells sorted from blood, taken in a trial of the OX40 agonist ivuxolimab. This clonotype was sampled from an adult with an advanced solid tumor such as melanoma, head and neck, liver or kidney cancer. In this chain, TRBV7-9 is recombined with TRBJ2-7, and 11 junctional nucleotides match TRBD2. Here the CDR3 is given as CASSLGLAGSYEQYF. The nucleotide sequence reads as follows: TGTGCCAGCAGCTTAGGACTAGCGGGGTCCTACGAGCAGTACTTC.